A single sample gave rise to the 28 T cell receptor beta chains below, sequenced in a study of regulatory T cells in long-lasting Graves disease. The TCR beta library used iRepertoire HTBI primers with Arm-PCR amplification of CDR3. TCRdb analysed the multiplex PCR reads with MiXCR anew, one entry per CDR3 protein. The table has under 450,000 distinct CDR3 sequences, 15% to 20% seen once. Specified time point: newly diagnosed GD, antithyroid drugs for less than 3 months. The authors made the TCR library using RNA they extracted from PBMCs. These data also featured in a second study, about T cells in Graves' hyperthyroidism and ophthalmopathy.

The sequenced sample was peripheral blood mononuclear cells (PBMCs), obtained at new diagnosis, from a patient treated with antithyroid drugs. These receptors were obtained from a woman in her late teens or twenties with Graves disease.

This clonotype appeared many times. This sequence joins TRBV30 and TRBJ1-4; D gene unclear. From germline, CDR1 is GTSNPN and CDR2 SVGIG (reference sequence). V gave up 4 bases and J gave up 4 bases, with 13 bases separating them. This CDR3 spans 14 amino acids. The CDR3 protein is CAWNNGGRNEKLFF. As DNA, the CDR3 is TGTGCCTGGAACAACGGAGGGCGTAATGAAAAACTGTTTTTT.

This clonotype has at least ten counts. This chain links TRBV18 with TRBJ1-1; 10 bases match TRBD1. CDR1 KGHSH and CDR2 LQKENI come from the germline V gene. With 1 base clipped from V and 0 bases from J, the junction kept 2 bases outside the gene matches. This CDR3 contains 16 residues. CDR3 nucleotides: TGTGCCAGCTCACCACAGGACAGGGGGATGAACACTGAAGCTTTCTTT. Its translation is CASSPQDRGMNTEAFF. The full variable domain, with the rest looked up from reference TRBV18 and TRBJ1-1, is NAGVMQNPRHLVRRRGQEARLRCSPMKGHSHVYWYRQLPEEGLKFMVYLQKENIIDESGMPKERFSAEFPKEGPSILRIQQVVRGDSAAYFCASSPQDRGMNTEAFFGQGTRLTVV.

There are many counts of this clonotype. This chain uses TRBV2 with TRBJ2-7, with a possible D match to TRBD1 (6 bases). Germline CDR1 is SNHLY and CDR2 is FYNNEI. V lost 3 bases and J 1 base, leaving 13 bases between the germline ends. The CDR3 has 15 residues. This chain's CDR3 is CASSDPVGQSYEQYF. Written as DNA, the CDR3 is TGTGCCAGCAGTGACCCCGTCGGACAGTCCTACGAGCAGTACTTC.

In this sample, this clonotype turned up a few times. The chain combines TRBV4-2 with TRBJ2-5, with D uncertain. Germline V gene lookup returns CDR1 LGHNA and CDR2 YNFKEQ. This CDR3 is built from 14 residues. Trimming shortened V by 0 bases and J by 6 bases, and 11 bases separated the two germline ends. DNA for the CDR3: TGTGCCAGCAGCCAAGAGGTGGGGATGAAGACCCAGTACTTC. Its protein product is CASSQEVGMKTQYF.

This clonotype has a count of ten or more. The chain combines TRBV13 with TRBJ2-5, with 9 positions matching TRBD2. CDR1 and CDR2 (germline): PRHDT, FYEKMQ (reference sequence). V shed 4 bases, J shed 3 bases, and the junction held 3 bases outside the gene matches. This CDR3 region has 14 residues. This CDR3 is CASSSPSGKETQYF. The CDR3, as DNA: TGTGCCAGCAGCTCGCCTAGCGGGAAAGAGACCCAGTACTTC.

This clonotype was counted many times. The rearrangement uses TRBV7-2 and TRBJ2-3; the match to TRBD2 covers 8 bases. The CDR3 is 16 amino acids. The germline V gene has CDR1 SGHTA and CDR2 FQGNSA. Germline trimming cut 4 bases from V and 0 bases from J; bases unmatched to any gene: 6. CDR3 residues: CASSSSPSGSTDTQYF. CDR3 bases: TGTGCCAGCAGCTCGTCCCCTAGCGGGAGCACAGATACGCAGTATTTT.

There are a few counts of this clonotype. V gene TRBV5-1 combines with J gene TRBJ2-7; possible D gene TRBD1, 6 bases. The ends were cut back, 0 bases at V and 5 bases at J, with 12 bases in the middle. CDR3 size: 14 residues. CDR1 and CDR2 (germline): SGHRS, YFSETQ. Written as DNA, the CDR3 is TGCGCCAGCAGCTTGGCCAGGGGACGAAACGAGCAGTACTTC. Protein sequence: CASSLARGRNEQYF.

This clonotype was recorded a few times. A much more abundant neighbour one base away suggests this may be a read error. The chain has TRBV5-1 and TRBJ2-1; 10 bases map to TRBD2. The CDR3 is 18 amino acids. Losses at the gene ends were 0 bases for V and 8 bases for J; bases not matched to a gene: 14. Germline V gene sequence: CDR1 SGHRS, CDR2 YFSETQ. CDR3 nucleotides: TGCGCCAGCAGCTTGGTGGAAACGACGAGCGGGGGGGCAGATGAGCAGTTCTTC. This gives the protein CASSLVETTSGGADEQFF.

Only a few counts were recorded for this clonotype. The chain employs TRBV27 and TRBJ2-1; D is ambiguous. V lost 9 bases and J lost 0, with 15 bases in between. This CDR3 contains 15 residues. From germline, CDR1 is MNHEY and CDR2 SMNVEV (reference sequence). The CDR3 DNA is TGTGCCAGGAAAATTAAGGGTTGCTCCTACAATGAGCAGTTCTTC. As protein: CARKIKGCSYNEQFF.

This clonotype has at least ten counts. The chain uses TRBV6-1 and TRBJ2-7; D unclear. The CDR3 consists of 13 residues. Deletions cut 6 bases from V and 6 bases from J, with 15 bases between. Per germline, CDR1 MNHNS and CDR2 SASEGT. Written as DNA, the CDR3 is TGTGCCAGCAGCCCCTCCCGGGTCCGCGAGCAGTACTTC. It specifies CASSPSRVREQYF.

In this sample, this clonotype turned up once. The chain joins TRBV5-1 to TRBJ2-7; 11 nucleotides agree with TRBD2. Germline V lookup: CDR1 SGHRS, CDR2 YFSETQ. V trimming: 3 bases; J trimming: 3 bases; junction bases outside the gene matches: 5. This CDR3 is 15 amino acids long. The CDR3 loop reads CASSSGTSGFYEQYF. DNA for the CDR3: TGCGCCAGCAGCTCCGGGACTAGCGGATTCTACGAGCAGTACTTC.

The chain combines TRBV20-1 with TRBJ2-5; 10 bases agree with TRBD2. The germline V gene has CDR1 DFQATT and CDR2 SNEGSKA (reference sequence). V gave up 7 bases and J gave up 4 bases; unmatched junction bases: 6. This CDR3 has 13 residues. CDR3 sequence (DNA): TGCAGTGTCCCTAGCGGGGGAGGAGAGACCCAGTACTTC. Protein sequence: CSVPSGGGETQYF.

This chain uses TRBV20-1 with TRBJ1-1; a possible D gene is TRBD1 (6 bases). The CDR3 spans 14 residues. The V gene's germline CDR1 is DFQATT and CDR2 SNEGSKA (reference sequence). Trimming pared 5 bases from V and 5 bases from J, leaving 18 bases between. In DNA form, the CDR3 reads TGCAGTGCTCAACTACAGGGACGGGGAACTGAAGCTTTCTTT. Translating gives CSAQLQGRGTEAFF.

This clonotype was recorded at least ten times. The V call is TRBV28, the J call TRBJ2-7, with TRBD1 matching over 7 bases. The CDR3 length is 14 residues. V shed 3 bases and J 0 bases; nucleotides not matched to a gene: 2. Per germline, CDR1 MDHEN and CDR2 SYDVKM. CDR3 amino acids: CASSLTGNSYEQYF. CDR3 DNA sequence: TGTGCCAGCAGTTTGACAGGGAACTCCTACGAGCAGTACTTC.

This clonotype was recorded at least ten times. The chain has TRBV2 and TRBJ2-7, with TRBD1 matching 7 bases. After removal of 6 bases from V and 2 bases from J, the junction contained 4 bases not matched to a gene. The CDR3 loop spans 13 amino acids. Germline CDR1 is SNHLY and CDR2 is FYNNEI. The CDR3 reads CASSPGQTYEQYF. For the CDR3, the DNA is TGTGCCAGCAGCCCGGGACAGACCTACGAGCAGTACTTC.

V gene TRBV9 combines with J gene TRBJ2-2, with D unresolved. This CDR3 is built from 13 residues. Trimming pared 4 bases from V and 7 bases from J, leaving 11 bases between. Germline values: CDR1 SGDLS, CDR2 YYNGEE. The CDR3 spells CASSIRPDGELFF. DNA of the CDR3: TGTGCCAGCAGCATCCGACCGGACGGGGAGCTGTTTTTT.

This clonotype was observed many times. The V and J genes are TRBV20-1 and TRBJ1-5; D call uncertain. Per germline, CDR1 DFQATT and CDR2 SNEGSKA (reference sequence). The CDR3 consists of 13 residues. V dropped 1 base and J dropped 3 bases, with 7 bases sitting between them. CDR3 residues: CSARGQDNQPQHF. The CDR3 DNA reads as TGCAGTGCTAGAGGGCAGGACAATCAGCCCCAGCATTTT.

Many counts were recorded for this clonotype. V and J are TRBV18 and TRBJ2-1; the D gene is possibly TRBD2 (6 bases). The CDR3 is 13 residues long. Germline-derived CDR1 and CDR2 are KGHSH and LQKENI. V lost 6 bases and J 7 bases, leaving 13 bases between the germline ends. CDR3 in DNA: TGTGCCAGCTCCGCCTATGGGGGGAATGAGCAGTTCTTC. This encodes CASSAYGGNEQFF.

This chain joins TRBV7-3 and TRBJ2-6, with D possibly being TRBD2 (7 bases). The V end was cut by 5 bases, the J end by 0 bases, with 14 bases between. Germline V gene data show CDR1 as SGHTA and CDR2 as FQGTGA. There are 17 residues in the CDR3. CDR3 sequence (DNA): TGTGCCAGCAGCCTGAGGGGGGGCTCCTCTGGGGCCAACGTCCTGACTTTC. It yields the protein CASSLRGGSSGANVLTF.

There are many counts of this clonotype. The V gene is TRBV20-1, the J gene TRBJ1-6; D is undetermined. The CDR3 runs to 16 residues. The germline gives CDR1 DFQATT, CDR2 SNEGSKA (reference sequence). V lost 0 bases to trimming and J lost 0 bases, with 9 bases between them. CDR3 sequence: CSARDWRISYNSPLHF. The CDR3, as DNA: TGCAGTGCTAGAGATTGGAGGATCTCCTATAATTCACCCCTCCACTTT.

This clonotype was found many times. The chain links TRBV7-9 to TRBJ2-7; D is undetermined. V gave up 1 base and J gave up 0 bases, with 7 bases separating them. This CDR3 contains 14 residues. Germline V gene data show CDR1 as SEHNR and CDR2 as FQNEAQ (reference sequence). The CDR3 nucleotides read TGTGCCAGCAGCTTAGTTATGAGCTCCTACGAGCAGTACTTC. It encodes CASSLVMSSYEQYF.

This clonotype was counted ten times or more. The V call is TRBV10-2, the J call TRBJ1-2; 9 nucleotides match TRBD1. This CDR3 comprises 13 residues. V shed 3 bases and J 6 bases; nucleotides not matched to a gene: 2. Germline V CDR1 and CDR2: WSHSY, SAAADI. CDR3 loop: CASSEQGANGYTF. CDR3 bases: TGCGCCAGCAGTGAACAGGGGGCTAATGGCTACACCTTC.

As for this clonotype: It may be a read error: a sequence one base away is much more abundant. The chain uses TRBV30 and TRBJ1-1, with 8 bases aligning to TRBD1. The CDR3 sequence is 13 residues long. Germline CDR1 reads GTSNPN; CDR2 reads SVGIG (reference sequence). The junction had 6 bases not matched to a gene; V was cut back by 5 bases and J by 4 bases. This CDR3 reads CAWCSGGLTEAFF. The CDR3 coding sequence is TGTGCCTGGTGTTCAGGGGGCCTCACTGAAGCTTTCTTT.

The sample holds many counts of this clonotype. The V and J genes are TRBV28 and TRBJ2-7; 8 bases are a match to TRBD2. J lost 2 bases, V lost 5 bases, and 5 bases had no gene match. Germline V gene sequence: CDR1 MDHEN, CDR2 SYDVKM. The CDR3 covers 14 residues. The CDR3 spells CASSETGLAYEQYF. The CDR3 region has the DNA TGTGCCAGCAGTGAGACGGGACTAGCCTACGAGCAGTACTTC.

This clonotype was found many times. The chain carries TRBV30 and TRBJ2-2; D is possibly TRBD1 or TRBD2 (6 bases each). Germline assignment: CDR1 GTSNPN and CDR2 SVGIG (reference sequence). The CDR3 has 15 amino acids. Trimming took off 0 bases at V and 7 bases at J, with 15 bases between the two ends. CDR3 sequence (DNA): TGTGCCTGGAGTGTACCCGGGGGCGCCGTCGGGGAGCTGTTTTTT. The encoded protein is CAWSVPGGAVGELFF.

In this sample, this clonotype turned up many times. The chain couples TRBV2 to TRBJ2-5, with 8 nucleotides matching TRBD1. The trim removed 3 bases at V and 5 bases at J, leaving 2 bases unmatched. The CDR3 has 13 residues. CDR1 SNHLY and CDR2 FYNNEI come from the germline V gene. The CDR3 coding sequence is TGTGCCAGCAGTGAGCAGGGGGCGGAGACCCAGTACTTC. Its protein product is CASSEQGAETQYF.

This chain uses TRBV29-1 with TRBJ2-4; 7 bases match TRBD2. The CDR3 is 12 amino acids. V lost 7 bases to trimming and J lost 5 bases; unmatched junction nucleotides: 5. Germline loops: CDR1 SQVTM, CDR2 ANQGSEA. In DNA form, the CDR3 reads TGCAGCGCACGGGAGGCCCAAAACATTCAGTACTTC. It yields the protein CSAREAQNIQYF.

The sample holds many counts of this clonotype. The chain combines TRBV2 with TRBJ2-7, with 7 bases lining up with TRBD1. This CDR3 is built from 14 residues. Trimming removed 7 bases from V and 2 bases from J; junction bases left unmatched: 8. Per the germline V gene, CDR1 is SNHLY and CDR2 is FYNNEI. The DNA for the CDR3 is TGTGCCAGCAAGGCCCAGGGGGTGGCCTACGAGCAGTACTTC. This encodes CASKAQGVAYEQYF.